Presented here are 3 T cell receptor beta chains from one specimen sequenced in a study of blood T cells in healthy people across ages. The authors ran a second PCR of about 7 to 11 cycles using a sample-barcoded 5' primer and a J-beta primer mix. TCRdb processed the 5' RACE reads anew with MiXCR; each CDR3 protein has one entry. The profile shows 1.5 million or so distinct CDR3 sequences, 35% to 45% of them singletons. The sequenced material came from blood. These receptors all stem from a woman aged 18-29 years in good health.

A few counts support this clonotype. This sequence joins TRBV7-8 and TRBJ2-4; tentatively, D is TRBD1 (5 bases). The germline gives CDR1 SGHVS, CDR2 FQNEAQ. The V end lost 6 bases, the J end lost 0 bases, and 12 bases lay between the germline ends. The CDR3 contains 15 residues. The CDR3 region has the DNA TGTGCCAGCAGTTCAACGACAGTAGCCAAAAACATTCAGTACTTC. Amino acid sequence: CASSSTTVAKNIQYF.

This clonotype occurred a few times. The CDR3 DNA sequence: TGTGCCATCAGTGACTACCGGACAGGGGGCACAGATACGCAGTATTTT. Translating gives CAISDYRTGGTDTQYF. The chain is built from TRBV10-3 and TRBJ2-3; 9 bases are shared with TRBD1. This CDR3 has 16 amino acids. The J segment lost 1 base and the V segment lost 3 bases, leaving 5 bases of the junction unmatched. The germline V gene encodes CDR1 ENHRY and CDR2 SYGVKD.

The table lists this clonotype with a count of one. Mismatch with germline at one junction end may stem from a read error. The chain joins TRBV10-3 to TRBJ2-7, with TRBD1 as a possible D gene (6 bases). This CDR3 has 13 amino acids. Germline V gives CDR1 ENHRY, CDR2 SYGVKD. Here the CDR3 reads CAGRDTKTYEQYF. The CDR3 nucleotides are TGCGCCGGCCGGGACACCAAGACCTACGAGCAGTACTTC.